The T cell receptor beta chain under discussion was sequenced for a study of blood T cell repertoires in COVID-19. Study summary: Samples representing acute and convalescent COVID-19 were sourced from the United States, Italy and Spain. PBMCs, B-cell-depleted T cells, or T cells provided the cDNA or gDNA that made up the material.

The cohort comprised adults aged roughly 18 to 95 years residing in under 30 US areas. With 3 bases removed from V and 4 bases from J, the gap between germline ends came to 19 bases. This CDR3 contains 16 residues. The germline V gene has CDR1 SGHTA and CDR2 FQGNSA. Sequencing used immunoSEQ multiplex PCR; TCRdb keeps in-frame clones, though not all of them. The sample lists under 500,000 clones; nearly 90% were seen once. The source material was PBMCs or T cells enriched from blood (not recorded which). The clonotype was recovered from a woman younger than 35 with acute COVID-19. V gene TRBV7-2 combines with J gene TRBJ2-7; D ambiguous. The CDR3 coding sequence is TGTGCCAGCAGCTTGGGCAGTAGAACTGACCAGTACGAGCAGTACTTC. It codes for CASSLGSRTDQYEQYF. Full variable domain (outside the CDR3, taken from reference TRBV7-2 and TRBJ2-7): GAGVSQSPSNKVTEKGKDVELRCDPISGHTALYWYRQSLGQGLEFLIYFQGNSAPDKSGLPSDRFSAERTGGSVSTLTIQRTQQEDSAVYLCASSLGSRTDQYEQYFGPGTRLTVT.